This is a list of T cell receptor beta chains from one sample in a study of cytomegalovirus exposure and HLA in healthy donors. Sequenced by immunoSEQ multiplex PCR; TCRdb stores in-frame clones only, minus some. This sample has some 310,000 clones, with 88% found just once. Input material: PBMCs. All receptors come from a young man in good health and CMV-seronegative. The CDR3 runs from the conserved cysteine through the conserved F or W. D genes are given only for firm matches. A row's size may be missing; if present it is once, few, many or a size class.

j_call,d_call,v_call,clone_size,cdr3_aa,cdr3_nt
TRBJ2-3,TRBD2,TRBV9,.,CASSPSGGAEITDTQYF,TGTGCCAGCAGCCCAAGCGGGGGGGCCGAGATCACAGATACGCAGTATTTT
TRBJ2-5,.,TRBV25-1,.,CASSAQQETQYF,TGTGCCAGCAGTGCCCAACAAGAGACCCAGTACTTC
TRBJ2-3,.,TRBV19,.,CASSDSSTDTQYF,TGTGCCAGTAGTGACAGCAGCACAGATACGCAGTATTTT
TRBJ2-4,TRBD2,TRBV27,.,CASSLSAGGNIQYF,TGTGCCAGCAGTTTATCTGCGGGGGGAAACATTCAGTACTTC
TRBJ1-1,.,TRBV19,.,CASSISATANTEAFF,TGTGCCAGTAGTATAAGTGCCACAGCGAACACTGAAGCTTTCTTT
TRBJ2-7,TRBD1,TRBV6-5,.,CASSGGRGTYEQYF,TGTGCCAGCAGTGGCGGCAGGGGGACCTACGAGCAGTACTTC
TRBJ1-2,.,TRBV19,.,CASSTPRREGGYTF,TGTGCCAGTAGTACCCCTCGCCGCGAGGGTGGCTACACCTTC
TRBJ1-5,.,TRBV7-2,.,CASSLAGGGTGNQPQHF,TGTGCCAGCAGCTTAGCCGGGGGGGGGACTGGCAATCAGCCCCAGCATTTT
TRBJ2-2,TRBD2,TRBV6-1,.,CASSETSGVRELFF,TGTGCCAGCAGTGAGACTAGCGGGGTCCGGGAGCTGTTTTTT
TRBJ1-6,.,TRBV6-1,.,CASSELRAGEYSYNSPLHF,TGTGCCAGCAGTGAATTAAGGGCGGGAGAATACTCCTATAATTCACCCCTCCACTTT
TRBJ1-2,.,TRBV12-5,.,CASGLDRDHYGYTF,TGTGCTAGTGGTTTGGACAGGGACCACTATGGCTACACCTTC
TRBJ2-5,TRBD1,TRBV7-9,.,CASSPPDRAGLSQYF,TGTGCCAGCAGCCCCCCCGACAGGGCAGGTCTGTCCCAGTACTTC
TRBJ1-6,TRBD1,TRBV11-3,.,CASSVTGGPGNSPLHF,TGTGCCAGCAGCGTCACAGGGGGCCCGGGTAATTCACCCCTCCACTTT
TRBJ2-7,.,TRBV5-8,once,CASSHWTASYEQYF,TGTGCCAGCAGCCACTGGACAGCATCCTACGAGCAGTACTTC
TRBJ1-5,.,TRBV19,few,CASNNGRGSQPQHF,TGTGCCAGTAATAATGGGAGGGGATCTCAGCCCCAGCATTTT
TRBJ2-1,TRBD2,TRBV18,.,CASSDVAGGHEQFF,TGTGCCAGCTCGGACGTGGCGGGGGGGCATGAGCAGTTCTTC
TRBJ2-7,.,TRBV10-3,once,CAISRGPTYEQYF,TGTGCCATCAGCCGGGGTCCTACCTACGAGCAGTACTTC
TRBJ2-1,.,TRBV7-6,once,CASSLDGSYNEQFF,TGTGCCAGCAGCTTAGATGGCAGTTACAATGAGCAGTTCTTC
TRBJ1-5,.,TRBV4-3,.,CASSQTGSGNQPQHF,TGCGCCAGCAGCCAAACAGGGTCTGGGAATCAGCCCCAGCATTTT
TRBJ1-2,.,TRBV7-9,.,CASSSRQLSSPGYTF,TGTGCCAGCAGCTCCCGACAGCTTTCATCGCCTGGCTACACCTTC
TRBJ2-7,.,TRBV5-6,.,CASSFGAGNYEQYF,TGTGCCAGCAGCTTTGGTGCGGGGAACTACGAGCAGTACTTC
TRBJ2-1,.,TRBV5-4,.,CASSLVQGEQFF,TGTGCCAGCAGCTTGGTACAGGGTGAGCAGTTCTTC
TRBJ1-2,.,TRBV5-1,few,CASSPAGRAYGYTF,TGCGCCAGCAGCCCGGCAGGCCGCGCATATGGCTACACCTTC
TRBJ1-1,.,TRBV19,.,CASSIQGTEAFF,TGTGCCAGTAGTATTCAGGGGACTGAAGCTTTCTTT
TRBJ1-1,.,TRBV10-3,.,CAISESGVGTEAFF,TGTGCCATCAGTGAGTCAGGGGTAGGCACTGAAGCTTTCTTT
TRBJ1-2,.,TRBV5-4,.,CASSSRGYGYTF,TGTGCCAGCAGCTCCAGGGGATATGGCTACACCTTC
TRBJ2-1,TRBD2,TRBV11-2,.,CASSLALAGGRNEQFF,TGTGCCAGCAGCTTAGCTCTAGCGGGGGGGCGAAATGAGCAGTTCTTC
TRBJ1-2,TRBD1,TRBV5-1,few,CASSPSRGLYGYTF,TGCGCCAGCAGCCCGAGCAGGGGGCTTTATGGCTACACCTTC
TRBJ1-3,TRBD1,TRBV4-1,.,CASSQPTGGQDGNTIYF,TGCGCCAGCAGCCAACCGACCGGGGGACAGGATGGAAACACCATATATTTT
TRBJ2-3,.,TRBV11-3,.,CASSRWDKYTDTQYF,TGTGCCAGCAGCAGATGGGACAAATACACAGATACGCAGTATTTT
TRBJ1-4,.,TRBV15,once,CATSRDRSVREKLFF,TGTGCCACCAGCAGAGATAGGAGTGTGCGTGAAAAACTGTTTTTT
TRBJ2-1,TRBD2,TRBV9,.,CASSVVAGGSSYNEQFF,TGTGCCAGCAGCGTAGTAGCGGGGGGCAGCTCCTACAATGAGCAGTTCTTC
TRBJ1-2,TRBD1,TRBV7-9,.,CASSLLLGQGDYGYTF,TGTGCCAGCAGCTTATTGCTGGGTCAGGGGGACTATGGCTACACCTTC
TRBJ2-3,.,TRBV27,once,CASSQDPGNTQYF,TGTGCCAGCAGTCAGGACCCGGGGAATACGCAGTATTTT
TRBJ2-3,.,TRBV11-2,.,CASSLDGSLYDTQYF,TGTGCCAGCAGCTTAGACGGGAGCCTTTATGATACGCAGTATTTT
TRBJ2-2,TRBD1,TRBV27,.,CATRDSEIEGAFGELFF,TGTGCCACCCGGGACAGTGAGATTGAGGGGGCCTTCGGGGAGCTGTTTTTT
TRBJ1-2,TRBD1,TRBV7-2,.,CASSPRGTAGYTF,TGTGCCAGCAGCCCACGCGGGACAGCTGGCTACACCTTC
TRBJ1-4,TRBD1,TRBV2,.,CASSDRGGFLGEKLFF,TGTGCCAGCAGTGATAGAGGGGGCTTTTTAGGGGAAAAACTGTTTTTT
TRBJ2-7,TRBD2,TRBV27,once,CASRKGTSGTYEQYF,TGTGCCAGCAGGAAAGGGACTAGCGGGACCTACGAGCAGTACTTC
TRBJ1-2,.,TRBV7-8,.,CASSLNSLSVGYTF,TGTGCCAGCAGCTTAAACAGTCTATCGGTGGGCTACACCTTC
TRBJ1-2,.,TRBV27,.,CASSKGQFYGYTF,TGTGCCAGCTCCAAGGGGCAATTCTATGGCTACACCTTC
TRBJ1-1,TRBD1,TRBV5-4,.,CASSKGQGFAEAFF,TGTGCCAGCAGCAAAGGACAGGGGTTTGCTGAAGCTTTCTTT
TRBJ1-3,.,TRBV11-2,.,CASSLEGRIYSGNTIYF,TGTGCCAGCAGCTTAGAGGGCAGGATTTACTCTGGAAACACCATATATTTT
TRBJ2-3,TRBD2,TRBV5-4,.,CASSHRAGASTDTQYF,TGTGCCAGCAGCCACAGAGCGGGGGCTAGCACAGATACGCAGTATTTT
TRBJ2-7,.,TRBV13,.,CASSRTLGEQYF,TGTGCCAGCAGCCGAACCCTCGGGGAGCAGTACTTC
TRBJ1-3,TRBD1,TRBV5-6,.,CASSGQGTGNTIYF,TGTGCCAGCAGCGGACAGGGTACTGGAAACACCATATATTTT
TRBJ2-2,TRBD1,TRBV5-1,.,CASSLMTTGGVAGELFF,TGCGCCAGCAGCCTGATGACTACAGGGGGCGTCGCCGGGGAGCTGTTTTTT
TRBJ1-5,TRBD1,TRBV6-6,.,CASSFPGQVGQPQHF,TGTGCCAGCAGTTTCCCGGGACAGGTCGGTCAGCCCCAGCATTTT
TRBJ1-4,.,TRBV2,.,CASNEGGEKLFF,TGTGCCAGCAATGAGGGAGGAGAAAAACTGTTTTTT
TRBJ1-2,.,TRBV9,.,CASSVHGANYGYTF,TGTGCCAGCAGCGTACACGGAGCTAACTATGGCTACACCTTC
TRBJ2-5,TRBD1,TRBV7-6,.,CASSTRDRELETQYF,TGTGCCAGCAGCACCCGGGACAGGGAACTTGAGACCCAGTACTTC
TRBJ1-5,.,TRBV25-1,.,CASSESGRGSSSNQPQHF,TGTGCCAGCAGTGAATCGGGGAGGGGTTCCAGTTCTAATCAGCCCCAGCATTTT
TRBJ1-3,.,TRBV6-5,.,CASTRGNTIYF,TGTGCCAGCACGCGGGGAAACACCATATATTTT
TRBJ1-2,.,TRBV30,.,CAWKPLGLTF,TGTGCCTGGAAGCCGCTTGGTCTCACCTTC
TRBJ2-5,TRBD1,TRBV5-4,.,CASSFTGGGETQYF,TGTGCCAGCAGCTTCACAGGGGGCGGCGAGACCCAGTACTTC
TRBJ2-7,.,TRBV9,.,CASSVEGRSEQYF,TGTGCCAGCAGCGTAGAGGGGCGAAGCGAGCAGTACTTC
TRBJ1-2,TRBD1,TRBV18,once,CASSPLDRTYGYTF,TGTGCCAGCTCACCACTGGACAGGACCTATGGCTACACCTTC
TRBJ2-2,.,TRBV23-1,few,CASWTGLFF,TGCGCCAGCTGGACGGGACTGTTTTTT
TRBJ1-4,.,TRBV5-1,.,CASSSLQGSQEKLFF,TGCGCCAGCAGCTCCCTACAGGGTAGCCAAGAAAAACTGTTTTTT